The sequence of this T cell receptor (beta chain) was determined in a study of technical replicates of blood from a few donors. The CDR3 runs to 12 residues. Trimming took off 5 bases at V and 8 bases at J, with 12 bases between the two ends. Germline CDR1 SGHTA, CDR2 FQGTGA. Here immunoSEQ multiplex PCR was the method, and the copy in TCRdb shows in-frame clones only, minus some. The sample contains around 80,000 clones, 95% to 98% of which appear only once. The V call is TRBV7-3, the J call TRBJ1-2, with D perhaps TRBD1 (6 bases). The sequenced material came from T cells isolated from PBMCs. The sequence was collected from a human donor in good health. The CDR3 is CASSRTDEGYTF. For the CDR3, the DNA is TGTGCCAGCAGCCGGACAGACGAGGGCTACACCTTC.